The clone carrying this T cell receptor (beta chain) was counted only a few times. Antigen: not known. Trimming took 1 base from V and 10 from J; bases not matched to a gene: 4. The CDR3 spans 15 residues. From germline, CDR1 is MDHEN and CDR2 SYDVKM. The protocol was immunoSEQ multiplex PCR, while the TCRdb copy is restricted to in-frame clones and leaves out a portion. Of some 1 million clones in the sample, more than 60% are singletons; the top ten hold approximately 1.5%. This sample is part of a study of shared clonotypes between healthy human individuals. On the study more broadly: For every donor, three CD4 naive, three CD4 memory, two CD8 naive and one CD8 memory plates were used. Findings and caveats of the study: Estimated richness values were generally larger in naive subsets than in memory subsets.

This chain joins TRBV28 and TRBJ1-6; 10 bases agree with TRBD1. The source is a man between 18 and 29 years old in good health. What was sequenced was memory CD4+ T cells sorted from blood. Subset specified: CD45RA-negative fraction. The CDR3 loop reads CASSLSGTGESPLHF. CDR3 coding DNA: TGTGCCAGCAGTTTATCTGGGACAGGGGAATCACCCCTCCACTTT.